This TCR beta chain was sequenced during a study of blood T cell repertoires in COVID-19. Study-level information: The United States, Italy and Spain provided the acute and convalescent COVID-19 samples. Nucleic acid was either cDNA or gDNA, and it came from T cells, B-cell-depleted T cells, or PBMCs.

Each participant's cohort was designated according to participant-reported clinical history. Profiled with immunoSEQ multiplex PCR; TCRdb holds only in-frame clones, not every one. Among about 170,000 clones listed, around 91% were seen once. The clonotype originates from a woman younger than 35 who had recovered from COVID-19. The sequencing input was PBMCs or T cells enriched from blood (not recorded which).

CDR3 DNA: TGTGCCAGCAGCCGAACTCCGGGACTGGGACCCGTGCCCCTCCACTTT. This gives the protein CASSRTPGLGPVPLHF. The chain employs TRBV3-1 (or the pseudogene TRBV3-2) and TRBJ1-6; perhaps TRBD1 as D (5 bases). The CDR3 is 16 residues long. V was pared by 4 bases and J by 13 bases, with 23 bases between. Germline V gene lookup returns CDR1 LGHDT and CDR2 YNNKEL (reference sequence).